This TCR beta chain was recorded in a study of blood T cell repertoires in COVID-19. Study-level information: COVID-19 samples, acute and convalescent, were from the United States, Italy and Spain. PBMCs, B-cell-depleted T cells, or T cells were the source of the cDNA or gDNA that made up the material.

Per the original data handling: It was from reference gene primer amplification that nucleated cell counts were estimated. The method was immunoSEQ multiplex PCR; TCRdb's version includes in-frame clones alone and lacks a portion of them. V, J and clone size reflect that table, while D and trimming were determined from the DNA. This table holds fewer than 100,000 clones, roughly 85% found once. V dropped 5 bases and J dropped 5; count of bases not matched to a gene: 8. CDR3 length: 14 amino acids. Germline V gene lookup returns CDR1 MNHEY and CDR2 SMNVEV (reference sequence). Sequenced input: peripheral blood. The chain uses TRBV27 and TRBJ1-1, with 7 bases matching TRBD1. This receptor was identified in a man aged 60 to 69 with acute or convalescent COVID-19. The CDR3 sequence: CASSRNRGGTEAFF. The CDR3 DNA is TGTGCCAGCAGTCGAAACAGGGGTGGGACTGAAGCTTTCTTT.